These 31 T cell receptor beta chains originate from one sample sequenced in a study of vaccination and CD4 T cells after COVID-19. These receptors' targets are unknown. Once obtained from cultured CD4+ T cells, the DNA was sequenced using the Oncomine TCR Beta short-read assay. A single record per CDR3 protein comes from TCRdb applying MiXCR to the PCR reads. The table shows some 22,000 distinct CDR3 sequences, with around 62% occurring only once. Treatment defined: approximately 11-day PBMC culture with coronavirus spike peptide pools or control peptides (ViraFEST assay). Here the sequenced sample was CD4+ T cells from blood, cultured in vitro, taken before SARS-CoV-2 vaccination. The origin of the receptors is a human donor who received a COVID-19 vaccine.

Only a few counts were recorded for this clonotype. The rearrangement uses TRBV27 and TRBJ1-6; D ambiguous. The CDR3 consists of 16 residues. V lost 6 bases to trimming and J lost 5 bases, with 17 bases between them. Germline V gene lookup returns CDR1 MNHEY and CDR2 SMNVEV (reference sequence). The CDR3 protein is CASSPRAGMNNSPLHF. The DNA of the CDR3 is TGTGCCAGCAGCCCTCGTGCCGGGATGAATAATTCACCCCTCCACTTT.

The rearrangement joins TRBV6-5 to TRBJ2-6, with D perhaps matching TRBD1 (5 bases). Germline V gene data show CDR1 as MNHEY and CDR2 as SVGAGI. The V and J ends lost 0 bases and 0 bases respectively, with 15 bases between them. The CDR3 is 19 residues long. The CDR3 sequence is CASSYSGQGRSSGANVLTF. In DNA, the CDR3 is TGTGCCAGCAGTTACTCGGGGCAGGGCCGATCCTCTGGGGCCAACGTCCTGACTTTC.

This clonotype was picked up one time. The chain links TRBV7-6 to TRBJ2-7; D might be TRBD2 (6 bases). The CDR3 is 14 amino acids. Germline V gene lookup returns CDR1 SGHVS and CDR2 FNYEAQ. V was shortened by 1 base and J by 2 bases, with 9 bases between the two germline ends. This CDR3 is CASSLVRGAYEQYF. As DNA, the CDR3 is TGTGCCAGCAGCTTAGTGCGCGGGGCCTACGAGCAGTACTTC.

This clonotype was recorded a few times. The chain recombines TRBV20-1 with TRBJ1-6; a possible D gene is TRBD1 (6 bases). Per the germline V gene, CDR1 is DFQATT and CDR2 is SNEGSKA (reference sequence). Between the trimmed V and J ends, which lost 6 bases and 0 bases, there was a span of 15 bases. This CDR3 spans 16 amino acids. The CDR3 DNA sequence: TGCAGTGCGCTACAGGGTTTCGGCTCCTATAATTCACCCCTCCACTTT. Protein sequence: CSALQGFGSYNSPLHF.

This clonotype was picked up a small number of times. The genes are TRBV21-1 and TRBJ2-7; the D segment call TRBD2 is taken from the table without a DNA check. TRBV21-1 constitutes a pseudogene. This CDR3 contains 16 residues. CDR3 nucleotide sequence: TGTGCCAGCAGCAAAGATTCGTTCCTCCGCTTCTACGAGCAGTACTTC. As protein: CASSKDSFLRFYEQYF.

The CDR3 sequence is CASARVNEQFF. As DNA, the CDR3 is TGTGCCAGCGCCCGAGTGAATGAGCAGTTCTTC. The V call is TRBV12-3 or TRBV12-4, the J call TRBJ2-1, with D uncertain. This CDR3 is built from 11 residues. V lost 8 bases, J lost 7 bases, and 9 bases lay in between.

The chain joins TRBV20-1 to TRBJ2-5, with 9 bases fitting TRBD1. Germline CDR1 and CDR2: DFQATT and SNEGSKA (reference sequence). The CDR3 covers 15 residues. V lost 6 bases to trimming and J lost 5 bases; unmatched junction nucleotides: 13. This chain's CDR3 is CSAPPPRQGVETQYF. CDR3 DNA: TGCAGTGCCCCTCCCCCGCGACAGGGGGTTGAGACCCAGTACTTC.

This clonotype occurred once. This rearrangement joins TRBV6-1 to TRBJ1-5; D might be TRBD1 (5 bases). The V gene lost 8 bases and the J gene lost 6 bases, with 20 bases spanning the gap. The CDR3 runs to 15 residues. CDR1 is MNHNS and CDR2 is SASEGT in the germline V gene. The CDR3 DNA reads TGTGCCAGCGCCGCTGGCAGGGTTGGAGGTCAGCCCCAGCATTTT. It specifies CASAAGRVGGQPQHF.

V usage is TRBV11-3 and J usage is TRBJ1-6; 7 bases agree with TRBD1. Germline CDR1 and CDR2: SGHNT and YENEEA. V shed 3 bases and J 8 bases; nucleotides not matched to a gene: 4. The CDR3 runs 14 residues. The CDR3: CASSLGQTYSPLHF. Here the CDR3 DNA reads TGTGCCAGCAGCTTGGGACAGACTTATTCACCCCTCCACTTT.

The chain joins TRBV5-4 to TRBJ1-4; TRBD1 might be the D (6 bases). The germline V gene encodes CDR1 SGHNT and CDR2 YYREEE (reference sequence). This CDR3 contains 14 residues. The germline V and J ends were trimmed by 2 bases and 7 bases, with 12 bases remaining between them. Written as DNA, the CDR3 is TGTGCCAGCAGCTTACGGGGGGCAGGTGAAAAACTGTTTTTT. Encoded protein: CASSLRGAGEKLFF.

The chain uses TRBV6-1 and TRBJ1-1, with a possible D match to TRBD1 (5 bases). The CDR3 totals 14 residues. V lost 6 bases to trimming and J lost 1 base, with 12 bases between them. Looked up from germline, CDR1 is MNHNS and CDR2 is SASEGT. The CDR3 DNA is TGTGCCAGCAGGAACCGCGGGGGGAACACTGAAGCTTTCTTT. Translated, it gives CASRNRGGNTEAFF.

This chain's CDR3 is CASSMGIRRQGAYGYTF. DNA for the CDR3: TGTGCCAGTAGTATGGGGATCCGTCGACAGGGGGCCTATGGCTACACCTTC. The V gene is TRBV19, the J gene TRBJ1-2, with 10 nucleotides matching TRBD1. The CDR3 is made up of 17 amino acids. Germline CDR1 reads LNHDA; CDR2 reads SQIVND (reference sequence). The trim removed 3 bases at V and 4 bases at J, leaving 11 bases unmatched.

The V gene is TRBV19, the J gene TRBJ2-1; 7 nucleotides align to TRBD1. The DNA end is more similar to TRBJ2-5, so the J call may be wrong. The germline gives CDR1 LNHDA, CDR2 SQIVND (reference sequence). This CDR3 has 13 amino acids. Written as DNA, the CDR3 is TGTGCCAGCAAGGGGGCGACTCAGGAGACCCAGTACTTC. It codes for CASKGATQETQYF.

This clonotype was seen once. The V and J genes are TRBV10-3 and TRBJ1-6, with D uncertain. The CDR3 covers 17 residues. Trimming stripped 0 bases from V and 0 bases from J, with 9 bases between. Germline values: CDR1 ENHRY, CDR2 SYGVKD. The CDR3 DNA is TGTGCCATCAGTGAGTCGGCGGGGAGCTCCTATAATTCACCCCTCCACTTT. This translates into CAISESAGSSYNSPLHF.

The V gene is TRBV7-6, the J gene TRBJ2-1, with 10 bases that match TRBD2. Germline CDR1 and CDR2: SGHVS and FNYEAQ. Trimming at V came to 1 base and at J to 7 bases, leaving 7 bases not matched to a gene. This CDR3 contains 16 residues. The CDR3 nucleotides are TGTGCCAGCAGCTTAGAGAGGCTAGCGGGGGTGAATGAGCAGTTCTTC. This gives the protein CASSLERLAGVNEQFF.

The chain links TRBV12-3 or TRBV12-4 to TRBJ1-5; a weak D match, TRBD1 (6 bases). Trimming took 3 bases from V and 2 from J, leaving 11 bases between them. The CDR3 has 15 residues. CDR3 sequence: CASSFLGAGNQPQHF. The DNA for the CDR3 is TGTGCCAGCAGTTTCCTGGGGGCAGGCAATCAGCCCCAGCATTTT.

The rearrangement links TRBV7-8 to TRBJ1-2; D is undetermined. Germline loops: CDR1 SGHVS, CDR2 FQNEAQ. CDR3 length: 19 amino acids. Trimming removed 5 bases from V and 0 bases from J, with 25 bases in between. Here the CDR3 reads CASSRSGHTAYTPNYGYTF. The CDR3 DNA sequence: TGTGCCAGCAGCCGGAGTGGCCATACAGCCTATACCCCTAACTATGGCTACACCTTC.

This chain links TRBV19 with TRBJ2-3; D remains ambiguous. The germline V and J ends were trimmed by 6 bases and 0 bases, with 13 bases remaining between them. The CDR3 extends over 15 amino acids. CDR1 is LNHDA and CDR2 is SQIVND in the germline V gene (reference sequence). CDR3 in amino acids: CASSKAGISTDTQYF. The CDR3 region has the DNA TGTGCCAGTAGCAAAGCTGGCATAAGCACAGATACGCAGTATTTT. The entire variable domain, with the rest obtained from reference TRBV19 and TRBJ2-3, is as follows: DGGITQSPKYLFRKEGQNVTLSCEQNLNHDAMYWYRQDPGQGLRLIYYSQIVNDFQKGDIAEGYSVSREKKESFPLTVTSAQKNPTAFYLCASSKAGISTDTQYFGPGTRLTVL.

In nucleotides, the CDR3 is TGTGCCACCAGTGATCCGGGAAGCACAGATACGCAGTATTTT. Protein: CATSDPGSTDTQYF. V is TRBV24-1 and J is TRBJ2-3, with D maybe TRBD2 (5 bases). Looked up from germline, CDR1 is KGHDR and CDR2 is SFDVKD. The V gene lost 3 bases and the J gene lost 0 bases, with 6 bases spanning the gap. The CDR3 covers 14 residues.

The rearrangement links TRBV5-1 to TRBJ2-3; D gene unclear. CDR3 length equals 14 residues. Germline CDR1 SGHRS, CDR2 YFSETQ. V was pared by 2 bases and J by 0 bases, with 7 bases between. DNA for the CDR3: TGCGCCAGCAGCTTCGGAGCAAGCACAGATACGCAGTATTTT. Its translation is CASSFGASTDTQYF.

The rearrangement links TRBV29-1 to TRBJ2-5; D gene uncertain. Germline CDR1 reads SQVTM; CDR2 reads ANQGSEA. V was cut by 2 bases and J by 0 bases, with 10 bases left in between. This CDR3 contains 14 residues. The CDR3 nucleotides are TGCAGCGTTGAATTCTCGCTAGACCAAGAGACCCAGTACTTC. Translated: CSVEFSLDQETQYF.

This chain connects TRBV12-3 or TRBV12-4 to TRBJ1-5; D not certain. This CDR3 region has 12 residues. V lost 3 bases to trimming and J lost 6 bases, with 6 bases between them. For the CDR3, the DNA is TGTGCCAGCAGTTTTGGGGTTCAGCCCCAGCATTTT. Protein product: CASSFGVQPQHF.

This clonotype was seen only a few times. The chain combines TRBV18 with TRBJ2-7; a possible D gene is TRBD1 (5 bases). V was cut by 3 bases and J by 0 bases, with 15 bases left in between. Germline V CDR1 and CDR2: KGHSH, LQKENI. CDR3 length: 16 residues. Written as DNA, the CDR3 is TGTGCCAGCTCACCTGACAGTAGCTGGAGCTCCTACGAGCAGTACTTC. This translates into CASSPDSSWSSYEQYF.

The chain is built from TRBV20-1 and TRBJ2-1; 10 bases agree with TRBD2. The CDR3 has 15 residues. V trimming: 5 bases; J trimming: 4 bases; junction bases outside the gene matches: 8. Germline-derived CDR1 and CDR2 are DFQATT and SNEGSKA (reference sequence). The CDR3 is CSAHGLADQYNEQFF. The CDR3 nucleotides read TGCAGTGCTCACGGACTAGCGGACCAATACAATGAGCAGTTCTTC.

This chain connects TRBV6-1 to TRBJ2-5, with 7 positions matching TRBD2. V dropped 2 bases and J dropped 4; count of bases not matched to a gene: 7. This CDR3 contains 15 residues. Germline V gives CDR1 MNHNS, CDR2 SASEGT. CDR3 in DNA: TGTGCCAGCAGTGAACCGGGACTATCTATAGAGACCCAGTACTTC. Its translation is CASSEPGLSIETQYF.

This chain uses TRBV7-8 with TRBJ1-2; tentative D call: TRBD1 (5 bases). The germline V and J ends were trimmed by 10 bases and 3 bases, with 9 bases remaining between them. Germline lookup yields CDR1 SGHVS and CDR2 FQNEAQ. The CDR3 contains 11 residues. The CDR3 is CATGTYYGYTF. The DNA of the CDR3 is TGTGCCACCGGGACGTACTATGGCTACACCTTC.

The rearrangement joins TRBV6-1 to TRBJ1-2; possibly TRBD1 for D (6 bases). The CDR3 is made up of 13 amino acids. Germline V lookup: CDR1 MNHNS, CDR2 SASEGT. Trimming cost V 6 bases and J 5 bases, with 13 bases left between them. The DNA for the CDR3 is TGTGCCAGCAGATTCAGGGACACTTATGGCTACACCTTC. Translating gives CASRFRDTYGYTF.

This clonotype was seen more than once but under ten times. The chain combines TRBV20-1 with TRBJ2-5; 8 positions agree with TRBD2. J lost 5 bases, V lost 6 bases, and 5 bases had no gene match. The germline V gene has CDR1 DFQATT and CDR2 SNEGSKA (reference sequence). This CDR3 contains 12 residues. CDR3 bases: TGCAGTGCACCGGGACTAGGGGAGACCCAGTACTTC. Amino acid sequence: CSAPGLGETQYF.

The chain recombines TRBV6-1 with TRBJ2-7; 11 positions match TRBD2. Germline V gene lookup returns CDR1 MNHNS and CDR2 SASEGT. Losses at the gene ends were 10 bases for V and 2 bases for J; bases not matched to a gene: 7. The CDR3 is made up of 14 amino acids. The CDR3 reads CATKRLAGTYEQYF. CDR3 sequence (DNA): TGTGCCACTAAGAGACTAGCGGGAACCTACGAGCAGTACTTC.

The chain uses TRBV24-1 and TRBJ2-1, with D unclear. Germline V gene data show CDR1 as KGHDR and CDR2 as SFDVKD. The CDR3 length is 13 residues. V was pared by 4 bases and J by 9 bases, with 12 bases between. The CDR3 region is CATSDPGRLEQFF. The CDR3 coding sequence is TGTGCCACCAGTGACCCCGGACGGCTTGAGCAGTTCTTC.

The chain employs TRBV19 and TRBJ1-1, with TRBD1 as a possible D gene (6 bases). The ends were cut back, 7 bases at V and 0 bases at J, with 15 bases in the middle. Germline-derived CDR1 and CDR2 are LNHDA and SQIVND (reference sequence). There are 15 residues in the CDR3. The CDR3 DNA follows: TGTGCCAGTAAAGTCTCAACAGGGATGAACACTGAAGCTTTCTTT. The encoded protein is CASKVSTGMNTEAFF.